This T cell receptor beta chain emerged from a study of blood T cells in healthy people across ages. This CDR3 is built from 16 residues. In germline, CDR1 is MNHEY, CDR2 SVGAGI. Trimming stripped 0 bases from V and 3 bases from J, with 15 bases between. Regarding the study as a whole: Estimates of total diversity, which came from one million sequenced T cells, were considered to be underestimates.

For the second PCR, which ran for roughly 7 to 11 cycles, a sample-barcoded 5' primer and a J-beta primer mix were used. TCRdb re-analysed the 5' RACE reads in MiXCR, keeping a single row per CDR3 protein. The profile shows hundreds of thousands of distinct CDR3 sequences, approximately 39% of them singletons. Comments on this clonotype: Its antigen is unknown.

The sequence derives from a woman aged 60-75 years in good health. The V gene is TRBV6-5, the J gene TRBJ2-7; maybe TRBD1 (5 bases). Source material: blood. CDR3 loop: CASSYSRQRSHYEQYF. CDR3 sequence (DNA): TGTGCCAGCAGTTACTCGAGACAGAGGTCACACTACGAGCAGTACTTC.